Below, one T cell receptor (beta chain) is given with its context. CDR3 length equals 15 residues. V shed 4 bases and J shed 2 bases, with 14 bases lying between them. Germline CDR1 is SGHRS and CDR2 is YFSETQ. The method was immunoSEQ multiplex PCR; TCRdb's version includes in-frame clones alone and lacks a portion of them. The sample lists over 100,000 clones, approximately 78% occurring once. This entry is derived from a study of T cell clones after liver transplantation. V gene TRBV5-1 combines with J gene TRBJ2-3; possibly TRBD1 or TRBD2 for D (6 bases each). This material consisted of CD4+ T cells from blood, taken before liver transplant. The receptor was derived from a human donor who received a liver transplant. The CDR3 is CASSLRGTSTDTQYF. CDR3 DNA sequence: TGCGCCAGCAGCCTGAGGGGGACTTCCACAGATACGCAGTATTTT.